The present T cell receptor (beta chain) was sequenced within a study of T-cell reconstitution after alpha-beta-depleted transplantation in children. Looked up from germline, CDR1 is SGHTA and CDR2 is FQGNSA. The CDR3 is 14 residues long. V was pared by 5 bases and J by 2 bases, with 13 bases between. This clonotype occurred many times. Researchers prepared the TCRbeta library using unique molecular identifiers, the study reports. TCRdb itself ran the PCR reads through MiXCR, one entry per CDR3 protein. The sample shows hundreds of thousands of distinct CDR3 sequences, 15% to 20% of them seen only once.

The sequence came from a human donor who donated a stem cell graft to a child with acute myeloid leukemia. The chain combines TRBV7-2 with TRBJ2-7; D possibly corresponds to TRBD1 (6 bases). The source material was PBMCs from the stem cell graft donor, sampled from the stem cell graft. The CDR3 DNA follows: TGTGCCAGCAGCCTCCGGACAGCCCCCTACGAGCAGTACTTC. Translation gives CASSLRTAPYEQYF.